This T cell receptor beta chain is from a study of T-cell reconstitution after alpha-beta-depleted transplantation in children. Findings and caveats of the study: The origin of alpha-beta T cells about two months after transplant was reportedly several hundred expanded graft clones. T-cell numbers and diversity one year post-transplant derived largely from freshly generated T cells. Where some patients showed high TCRbeta diversity at day 60, it came from recipient T cells and thymic progenitors that had survived.

The germline V gene encodes CDR1 LGHDT and CDR2 YNNKEL (reference sequence). Between the trimmed V and J ends, which lost 7 bases and 6 bases, there was a span of 12 bases. The CDR3 is 12 amino acids. About this clonotype itself: Its antigen is unidentified.

Preparation of the TCRbeta library used unique molecular identifiers. TCRdb fed the PCR reads into MiXCR, producing one record per CDR3 protein. The sample includes about a million distinct CDR3 sequences, about 31% of them seen just once. The sequencing here drew on PBMCs, mostly from graft donor cells, taken 360 days after TCRalphabeta/CD19-depleted stem cell transplant. The origin of this receptor is a boy in the first two years of life who had a stem cell transplant for SCID, so the T cells may come from the graft donor. V is TRBV3-1 and J is TRBJ1-1; D might be TRBD1 (5 bases). The CDR3 loop is CASTTGRAEAFF. The CDR3, as DNA: TGTGCCAGCACCACGGGACGGGCTGAAGCTTTCTTT.